Listed below are T cell receptor beta chains from one sample, sequenced in a study. TCRdb recomputed calls from the RT-PCR reads with MiXCR, one row per CDR3 protein. The data hold more than 550,000 distinct CDR3 sequences, with 12% to 15% observed a single time. Sample: memory CD4+ T cells from blood. Receptor source: a female donor in good health, serving as a healthy control. Each CDR3 is given without its conserved first and last residue.

v_call | cdr3_aa
TRBV29-1 | STRSNSYEQY
TRBV7-8 | ASSLEGPLSAEQY
TRBV20-1 | SARVRVDGVDSPLH
TRBV12-3/TRBV12-4 | ASARSTDTQY
TRBV20-1 | SASGQNQGAF
TRBV9 | ASSVETGREAF
TRBV7-9 | ASSLTSGVSEQY
TRBV3-1 | ASRQTGTHNYGYT
TRBV7-2 | ASRALGGEQY
TRBV20-1 | SATNRVAGVYGELF
TRBV6-6 | ASRPPTGHSNQPQH
TRBV29-1 | SVAGGGPTRNYGYT
TRBV7-2 | ASQVSGRRTDTQY
TRBV18 | ASSPTNSGRAEDTQY
TRBV11-2 | ASSSTGGGNTIY